These 25 T cell receptor beta chains were sequenced from one sample in a study of control samples from healthy donors and cancer patients. The repertoire was sequenced with immunoSEQ multiplex PCR; TCRdb's copy has only in-frame clones and lacks some. The sample holds around 42,000 clones; 75% to 90% are singletons and the top ten take approximately 50%. The sample comprised blood. The source is a man between 60 and 70 years old in good health.

CDR3 DNA: TGTGCCAGCAGTTCACAGAACTATGGCTACACCTTC. Encoded protein: CASSSQNYGYTF. V and J are TRBV12-3 or TRBV12-4 and TRBJ1-2; D ambiguous. The CDR3 is made up of 12 amino acids. The germline V and J ends were trimmed by 4 bases and 2 bases, with 5 bases remaining between them.

The chain combines TRBV6-5 with TRBJ2-1; no clear D gene. The CDR3 totals 15 residues. Germline-derived CDR1 and CDR2 are MNHEY and SVGAGI. Trimming shortened V by 4 bases and J by 0 bases, and 10 bases separated the two germline ends. The CDR3 sequence is CASSSRESSYNEQFF. The CDR3, as DNA: TGTGCCAGCAGTTCTAGAGAGTCCTCCTACAATGAGCAGTTCTTC.

The chain is built from TRBV3-1 (or the pseudogene TRBV3-2) and TRBJ1-4; TRBD1 is a possible D gene (5 bases). This CDR3 spans 13 amino acids. Germline values: CDR1 LGHDT, CDR2 YNNKEL (reference sequence). The V end lost 0 bases, the J end lost 13 bases, and 12 bases lay between the germline ends. The CDR3 region has the DNA TGTGCCAGCAGCCAAGATGGGGGTTGGTCACTGTTTTTT. This translates into CASSQDGGWSLFF.

V gene TRBV5-6 combines with J gene TRBJ1-5; D is unclear. With 1 base removed from V and 6 bases from J, the gap between germline ends came to 11 bases. This CDR3 comprises 14 residues. Germline V CDR1 and CDR2: SGHDT, YYEEEE. The CDR3 reads CASSLSPSGQPQHF. The CDR3 DNA sequence: TGTGCCAGCAGCTTGAGTCCTAGCGGTCAGCCCCAGCATTTT.

V and J are TRBV24-1 and TRBJ1-1; D not certain. V was cut by 7 bases and J by 6 bases, with 14 bases left in between. This CDR3 is built from 13 residues. Germline V CDR1 and CDR2: KGHDR, SFDVKD. DNA of the CDR3: TGTGCCACCAGCGACACGAACCACCCTGAAGCTTTCTTT. It translates to CATSDTNHPEAFF.

The chain combines TRBV7-2 with TRBJ1-1; D call uncertain. Trimming took 5 bases from V and 0 from J, leaving 10 bases between them. The CDR3 sequence is 14 residues long. The germline V gene encodes CDR1 SGHTA and CDR2 FQGNSA. DNA of the CDR3: TGTGCCAGCAGCCTACAGATCATGAACACTGAAGCTTTCTTT. Translated: CASSLQIMNTEAFF.

This clone was recorded only once. The chain is built from TRBV5-1 and TRBJ1-4, with 10 bases lining up with TRBD1. The CDR3 extends over 15 amino acids. CDR1 is SGHRS, CDR2 YFSETQ, per germline. V shed 3 bases and J 7 bases; nucleotides not matched to a gene: 6. In DNA, the CDR3 is TGCGCCAGCAGCTCTACCGGGACAGGGGCTGAAAAACTGTTTTTT. Residues: CASSSTGTGAEKLFF.

This clone appeared a single time. V and J are TRBV30 and TRBJ2-7; no definite D call. Germline assignment: CDR1 GTSNPN and CDR2 SVGIG (reference sequence). Trimming removed 3 bases at V and 3 bases at J, with 18 bases between. This CDR3 is 15 amino acids long. CDR3 amino acids: CAWSGPTSRYYEQYF. The CDR3 DNA reads TGTGCCTGGAGCGGTCCCACGAGTCGATACTACGAGCAGTACTTC.

V and J are TRBV6-6 and TRBJ1-4; D may be TRBD1 (6 bases). Trimming pared 3 bases from V and 0 bases from J, leaving 11 bases between. The CDR3 has 16 residues. Germline lookup yields CDR1 MNHNY and CDR2 SVGAGI (reference sequence). CDR3 region: CASSYHRTATNEKLFF. The DNA for the CDR3 is TGTGCCAGCAGTTATCATAGGACAGCAACTAATGAAAAACTGTTTTTT.

The V and J genes are TRBV5-1 and TRBJ2-5; TRBD2 agrees at 8 bases. The CDR3 consists of 16 residues. The ends lost 4 bases at V and 5 bases at J; junction bases unmatched: 13. Germline CDR1 and CDR2: SGHRS and YFSETQ. Written as DNA, the CDR3 is TGCGCCAGCAGCCCTCCCGGGAGGGCGGGCGGGGAGACCCAGTACTTC. Its translation is CASSPPGRAGGETQYF.

The V and J genes are TRBV6-6 and TRBJ1-1, with D perhaps TRBD1 (5 bases). The V end was cut by 5 bases, the J end by 11 bases, with 12 bases between. The germline V gene has CDR1 MNHNY and CDR2 SVGAGI (reference sequence). The CDR3 is 11 residues long. Here the CDR3 DNA reads TGTGCCAGCAGTGGGACTATCCAGGCTTTCTTT. As protein: CASSGTIQAFF.

The chain uses TRBV6-2 or TRBV6-3 and TRBJ2-3; 7 positions agree with TRBD2. Unmatched junction bases numbered 9, after V lost 7 bases and J lost 2 bases. CDR1 and CDR2 from the germline V gene are MNHEY and SVGEGT. The CDR3 totals 15 residues. CDR3 coding DNA: TGTGCCAGCACCCCGTTAGCGGGCTTCACAGATACGCAGTATTTT. It specifies CASTPLAGFTDTQYF.

This chain uses TRBV6-2 or TRBV6-3 with TRBJ1-3; perhaps TRBD1 as D (5 bases). Germline V CDR1 and CDR2: MNHEY, SVGEGT. V lost 2 bases and J 2 bases, leaving 13 bases between the germline ends. This CDR3 spans 16 amino acids. CDR3 sequence (DNA): TGTGCCAGCAGTTACGATTCCGACAGTGCTGGAAACACCATATATTTT. Translated: CASSYDSDSAGNTIYF.

As regards this clone: At one of its ends the junction is not consistent with the germline gene, which may arise from a read error. The CDR3 DNA reads TGTGCCAGCAGCTTAGATCGAGTGCAGGGAGGAGGGTTC. Its protein product is CASSLDRVQGGGF. J is TRBJ2-7 and V is TRBV11-2; a possible D gene is TRBD2 (6 bases). In germline, CDR1 is SGHAT, CDR2 FQNNGV. The CDR3 totals 13 residues.

The rearrangement joins TRBV5-4 to TRBJ2-3, with D possibly matching TRBD2 (6 bases). With 4 bases removed from V and 8 bases from J, the gap between germline ends came to 11 bases. CDR3 size: 12 residues. The germline V gene has CDR1 SGHNT and CDR2 YYREEE (reference sequence). Here the CDR3 DNA reads TGTGCCAGCAGCAGGGACTTTTCTACGCAGTATTTT. Translated, it gives CASSRDFSTQYF. Drawing the rest from reference TRBV5-4 and TRBJ2-3, the complete variable domain is ETGVTQSPTHLIKTRGQQVTLRCSSQSGHNTVSWYQQALGQGPQFIFQYYREEENGRGNFPPRFSGLQFPNYSSELNVNALELDDSALYLCASSRDFSTQYFGPGTRLTVL.

The chain recombines TRBV2 with TRBJ2-3; TRBD2 matches 12 bases. V dropped 6 bases and J dropped 3; count of bases not matched to a gene: 13. The CDR3 totals 18 residues. Germline CDR1 and CDR2: SNHLY and FYNNEI. CDR3 residues: CASSSLAGGPGATDTQYF. The CDR3 region has the DNA TGTGCCAGCAGCTCTCTAGCGGGGGGGCCGGGGGCAACAGATACGCAGTATTTT.

This chain uses TRBV18 with TRBJ2-5, with D perhaps matching TRBD1 (6 bases). Between the trimmed V and J ends, which lost 6 bases and 2 bases, there was a span of 10 bases. The CDR3 is 13 amino acids. Germline CDR1 reads KGHSH; CDR2 reads LQKENI. CDR3 loop: CASSPDSQETQYF. DNA for the CDR3: TGTGCCAGCTCCCCGGACAGTCAAGAGACCCAGTACTTC.

This clone was found once. The genes are TRBV24-1 and TRBJ2-3, with 7 bases that match TRBD1. The CDR3 is made up of 13 amino acids. V lost 9 bases and J lost 2; bases outside the gene matches: 4. Germline V gives CDR1 KGHDR, CDR2 SFDVKD. The DNA for the CDR3 is TGTGCCACCGACGGGACAGACACAGATACGCAGTATTTT. Translated, it gives CATDGTDTDTQYF.

This chain connects TRBV6-6 to TRBJ2-7; D is perhaps TRBD2 (6 bases). Germline V CDR1 and CDR2: MNHNY, SVGAGI (reference sequence). This CDR3 has 13 amino acids. The ends were cut back, 4 bases at V and 6 bases at J, with 13 bases in the middle. CDR3: CASSSIGGGEQYF. The CDR3 DNA reads TGTGCCAGCAGTTCGATCGGGGGAGGCGAGCAGTACTTC.

CDR3 DNA: TGTGCCAGCAGCTTGGGTACTAGCGGCACAGATACGCAGTATTTT. Translation gives CASSLGTSGTDTQYF. This chain uses TRBV5-4 with TRBJ2-3; TRBD2 matches at 7 bases. This CDR3 region has 15 residues. CDR1 and CDR2 (germline): SGHNT, YYREEE (reference sequence). The V gene end was trimmed by 0 bases and the J gene end by 1 base; junction bases not matched to a gene: 2.

V gene TRBV3-1 (or the pseudogene TRBV3-2) combines with J gene TRBJ1-5, with a possible D match to TRBD1 (5 bases). The CDR3 is 14 residues long. Germline V gives CDR1 LGHDT, CDR2 YNNKEL (reference sequence). The germline V and J ends were trimmed by 3 bases and 7 bases, with 13 bases remaining between them. For the CDR3, the DNA is TGTGCCAGCAGCCACTCGCAGGGAGGACAGCCCCAGCATTTT. This gives the protein CASSHSQGGQPQHF.

This clone has more than one count but fewer than ten. This chain links TRBV27 with TRBJ1-6; the D is unclear. The CDR3 totals 13 residues. Germline V gives CDR1 MNHEY, CDR2 SMNVEV (reference sequence). Trimming left V 6 bases short and J 0 bases short, with 3 bases between. The CDR3 spells CASRSSYNSPLHF. CDR3 bases: TGTGCCAGCAGGAGCTCCTATAATTCACCCCTCCACTTT.

This clone came up a few times. The chain is built from TRBV21-1 and TRBJ2-5; the listed D gene, TRBD2, was not tested against the DNA. TRBV21-1 is recorded as a pseudogene. This CDR3 contains 15 residues. The CDR3 is CASSKGAGLQETQYF. DNA for the CDR3: TGTGCCAGCAGCAAAGGAGCGGGGCTTCAAGAGACCCAGTACTTC.

The chain combines TRBV2 with TRBJ1-1; a possible D gene is TRBD1 (5 bases). V lost 5 bases, J lost 4 bases, and 11 bases lay in between. CDR1 and CDR2 from the germline V gene are SNHLY and FYNNEI. This CDR3 spans 13 amino acids. As DNA, the CDR3 is TGTGCCAGCAGTTCTGAGGGGAGCACTGAAGCTTTCTTT. Encoded protein: CASSSEGSTEAFF.

This chain joins TRBV19 and TRBJ1-4; weak D call: TRBD1 (5 bases). This CDR3 spans 14 amino acids. The germline gives CDR1 LNHDA, CDR2 SQIVND (reference sequence). V was pared by 5 bases and J by 4 bases, with 11 bases between. The CDR3 DNA follows: TGTGCCAGTAGTGGGAGACAGAGTAATGAAAAACTGTTTTTT. The encoded protein is CASSGRQSNEKLFF.